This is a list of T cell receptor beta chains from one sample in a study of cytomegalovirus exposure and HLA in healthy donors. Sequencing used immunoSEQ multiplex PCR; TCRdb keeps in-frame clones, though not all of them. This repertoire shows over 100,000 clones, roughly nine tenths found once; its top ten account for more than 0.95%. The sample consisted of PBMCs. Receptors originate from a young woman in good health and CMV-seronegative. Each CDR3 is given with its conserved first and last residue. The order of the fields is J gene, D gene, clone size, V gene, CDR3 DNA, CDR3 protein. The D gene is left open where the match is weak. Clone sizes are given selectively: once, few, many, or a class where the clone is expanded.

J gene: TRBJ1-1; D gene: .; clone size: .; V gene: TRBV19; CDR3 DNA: TGTGCCAGTATGTTAGTAGGGGTTCGGACTGAAGCTTTCTTT; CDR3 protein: CASMLVGVRTEAFF
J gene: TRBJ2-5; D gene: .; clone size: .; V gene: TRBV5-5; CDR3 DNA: TGTGCCAGCAGCTACCTACAGGGAAGGCAAGAGACCCAGTACTTC; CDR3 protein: CASSYLQGRQETQYF
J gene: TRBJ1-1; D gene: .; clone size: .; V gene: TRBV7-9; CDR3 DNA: TGTGCCAGCACCCGGATGCAGGGCGGCACTGAAGCTTTCTTT; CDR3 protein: CASTRMQGGTEAFF
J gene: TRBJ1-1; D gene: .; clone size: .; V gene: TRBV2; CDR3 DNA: TGTGCCAGCAGCGGGGAGGGGGACACTGAAGCTTTCTTT; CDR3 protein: CASSGEGDTEAFF
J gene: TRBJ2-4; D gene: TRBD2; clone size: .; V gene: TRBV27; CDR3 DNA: TGTGCCAGCAGTCGACGACTAGCCCTACTTAGAGTCAAAAACATTCAGTACTTC; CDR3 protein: CASSRRLALLRVKNIQYF
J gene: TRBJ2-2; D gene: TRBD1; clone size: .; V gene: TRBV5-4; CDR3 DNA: TGTGCCAGCAGCACCGGGACAGGGGGTCCCGGGGAGCTGTTTTTT; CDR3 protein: CASSTGTGGPGELFF
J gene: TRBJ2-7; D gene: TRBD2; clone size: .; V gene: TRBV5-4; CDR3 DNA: TGTGCCAGCAGCCCTCAAGTGGCGGGGGTTCGTTACTTC; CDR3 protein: CASSPQVAGVRYF
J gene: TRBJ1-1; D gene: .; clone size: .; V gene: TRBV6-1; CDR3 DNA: TGTGCCAGCAGTGAGAACAGGATGAACACTGAAGCTTTCTTT; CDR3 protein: CASSENRMNTEAFF
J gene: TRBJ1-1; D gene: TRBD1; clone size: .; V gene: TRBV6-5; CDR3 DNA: TGTGCCAGCAGACCCAGATGGACAGGGGGCACTGAAGCTTTCTTT; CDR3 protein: CASRPRWTGGTEAFF
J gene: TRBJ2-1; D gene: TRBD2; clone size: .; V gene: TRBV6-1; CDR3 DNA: TGTGCCAGCAGTGCGACTAGCGTCTCCTACAATGAGCAGTTCTTC; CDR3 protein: CASSATSVSYNEQFF
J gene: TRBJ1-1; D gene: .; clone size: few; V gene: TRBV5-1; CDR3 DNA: TGCGCCAGCAGCGACCTAAAATCGCGGGGGGACACTGAAGCTTTCTTT; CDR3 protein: CASSDLKSRGDTEAFF
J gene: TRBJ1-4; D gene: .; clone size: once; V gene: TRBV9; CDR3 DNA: TGTGCCAGCAGCGCCTCTTGGGGGCGAGAAAAACTGTTTTTT; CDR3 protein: CASSASWGREKLFF
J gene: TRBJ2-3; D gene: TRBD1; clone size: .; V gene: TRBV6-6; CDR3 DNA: TGTGCCAGCAGCCGACAGGGGTTCGCAGATACGCAGTATTTT; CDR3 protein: CASSRQGFADTQYF
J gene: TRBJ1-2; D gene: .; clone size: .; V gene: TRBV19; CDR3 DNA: TGTGCCAGTAGTACCCCACCCTTCGGTGACTATGGCTACACCTTC; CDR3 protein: CASSTPPFGDYGYTF
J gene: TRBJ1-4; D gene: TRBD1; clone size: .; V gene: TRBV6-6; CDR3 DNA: TGTGCCATCAGAACGGACAGGCCCGGCGAGATCGGAAAACTGTTTTTT; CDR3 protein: CAIRTDRPGEIGKLFF
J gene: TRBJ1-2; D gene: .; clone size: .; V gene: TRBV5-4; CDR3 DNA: TGTGCCAGCAGCTTGGCACTAGGGGGGGCTGGCTACACCTTC; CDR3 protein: CASSLALGGAGYTF
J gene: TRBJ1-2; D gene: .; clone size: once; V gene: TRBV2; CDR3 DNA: TGTGCCACCCATTTTAACTATGGCTACACCTTC; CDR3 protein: CATHFNYGYTF
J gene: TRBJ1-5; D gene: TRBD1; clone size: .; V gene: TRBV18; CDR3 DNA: TGTGCCAGCTCACCACCAGGGACAGGGATGACCCAGCATTTT; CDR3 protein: CASSPPGTGMTQHF
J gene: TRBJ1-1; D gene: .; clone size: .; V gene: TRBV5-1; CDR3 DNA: TGCGCCAGCAGCTTGGACAGAGTCGGCACTGAAGCTTTCTTT; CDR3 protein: CASSLDRVGTEAFF
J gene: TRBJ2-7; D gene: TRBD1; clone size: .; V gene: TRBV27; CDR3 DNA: TGTGCCAGCAGTATACCACTCCCGGGACAGGCGAGCGAGCAGTACTTC; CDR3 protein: CASSIPLPGQASEQYF
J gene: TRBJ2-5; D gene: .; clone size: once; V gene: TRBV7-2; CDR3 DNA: TGTGCCACCCCAACGGGGAGTAGCCAAGAGACCCAGTACTTC; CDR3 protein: CATPTGSSQETQYF
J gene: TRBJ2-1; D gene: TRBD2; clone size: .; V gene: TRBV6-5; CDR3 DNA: TGTGCCAGCAGTTACCGGGGGGATGAGCAGTTCTTC; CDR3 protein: CASSYRGDEQFF
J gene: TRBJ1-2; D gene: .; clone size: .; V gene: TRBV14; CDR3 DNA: TGTGCCAGCAGCCAAGGATCAGCCTCGGAGGGCTATGGCTACACCTTC; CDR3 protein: CASSQGSASEGYGYTF
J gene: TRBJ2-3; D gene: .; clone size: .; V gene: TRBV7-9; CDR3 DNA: TGTGCCAGCAGCTTAGCAGGGGCAGATACGCAGTATTTT; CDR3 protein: CASSLAGADTQYF
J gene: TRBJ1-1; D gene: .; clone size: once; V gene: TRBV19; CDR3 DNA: TGTGCCAGTGGTACAGGGTTAGCTTTCTTT; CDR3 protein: CASGTGLAFF
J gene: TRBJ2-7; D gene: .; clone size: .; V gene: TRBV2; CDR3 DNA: TGTGCCAGCAGCGACTCAAATCGGCCTTCCGAGCAGTACTTC; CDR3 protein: CASSDSNRPSEQYF
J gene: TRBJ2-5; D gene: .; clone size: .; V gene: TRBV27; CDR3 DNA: TGTGCCAGCAGTTTGCGAGGGGCGGGGGAGACCCAGTACTTC; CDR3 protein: CASSLRGAGETQYF
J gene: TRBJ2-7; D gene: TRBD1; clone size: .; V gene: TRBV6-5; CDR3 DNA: TGTGCCAGCAGAAGACAGGGCTCAGGAAGCCACGAGCAGTACTTC; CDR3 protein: CASRRQGSGSHEQYF
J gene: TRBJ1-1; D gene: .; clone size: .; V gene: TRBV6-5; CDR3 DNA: TGTGCCAGCAGTTACAAGGGGGAGAGGCCTGAAGCTTTCTTT; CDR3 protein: CASSYKGERPEAFF
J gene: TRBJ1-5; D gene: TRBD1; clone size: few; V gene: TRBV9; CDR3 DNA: TGTGCCAGCAGCGCTTCAGGGGGCGGCAATCAGCCCCAGCATTTT; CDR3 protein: CASSASGGGNQPQHF
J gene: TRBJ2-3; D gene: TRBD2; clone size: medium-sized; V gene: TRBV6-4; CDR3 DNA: TGTGCCAGCAGTGACTCTAGCGGGGGGGCAGATACGCAGTATTTT; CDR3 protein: CASSDSSGGADTQYF
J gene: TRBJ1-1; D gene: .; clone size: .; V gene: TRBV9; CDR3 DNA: TGTGCCAGCAGCGTATATGAGTTCATGAACACTGAAGCTTTCTTT; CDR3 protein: CASSVYEFMNTEAFF